One sample yielded the 21 T cell receptor beta chains listed below, sequenced in a study of PD-1 blockade in mismatch repair-deficient tumors. Sequenced by immunoSEQ multiplex PCR; TCRdb stores in-frame clones only, minus some. The sample has 120,000 or so clones; approximately 90% are singletons. The sequencing here drew on peripheral blood, taken 44 weeks after starting pembrolizumab. The receptors were gathered from an adult with mismatch repair-deficient cancer.

The gene calls are TRBV29-1 and TRBJ2-7; D may be TRBD2 (5 bases). Germline V lookup: CDR1 SQVTM, CDR2 ANQGSEA. The CDR3 is 11 residues long. V lost 2 bases to trimming and J lost 3 bases, with 5 bases between them. CDR3 DNA sequence: TGCAGCGTTGAAAGCGGCTACGAGCAGTACTTC. It specifies CSVESGYEQYF.

The gene calls are TRBV11-3 and TRBJ2-3; D might be TRBD1 (6 bases). V gave up 0 bases and J gave up 7 bases, with 11 bases separating them. The CDR3 has 14 residues. CDR1 and CDR2 (germline): SGHNT, YENEEA. CDR3 sequence (DNA): TGTGCCAGCAGCTTAGAAGAACAGGGTCATACGCAGTATTTT. It is translated as CASSLEEQGHTQYF.

V usage is TRBV5-1 and J usage is TRBJ2-3; D tentatively reads TRBD1 or TRBD2 (5 bases each). V lost 4 bases and J lost 1, with 13 bases in between. The germline V gene has CDR1 SGHRS and CDR2 YFSETQ. The CDR3 has 15 residues. The CDR3 coding sequence is TGCGCCAGCAGCACGGGACCGCCTGGCACAGATACGCAGTATTTT. Its translation: CASSTGPPGTDTQYF.

The chain uses TRBV27 and TRBJ2-1; 10 bases are a match to TRBD2. Trimming cost V 7 bases and J 7 bases; bases outside gene matches: 7. The CDR3 sequence is 14 residues long. CDR1 and CDR2 from the germline V gene are MNHEY and SMNVEV (reference sequence). In nucleotides, the CDR3 is TGTGCCAGCAATCTAGCGGGAGCCGTAAATGAGCAGTTCTTC. It encodes CASNLAGAVNEQFF.

J is TRBJ1-2 and V is TRBV7-9; TRBD1 might be the D (6 bases). V lost 5 bases and J 8 bases, leaving 18 bases between the germline ends. The CDR3 extends over 14 amino acids. Germline lookup yields CDR1 SEHNR and CDR2 FQNEAQ (reference sequence). The CDR3 reads CASSVSSGAVGYTF. The CDR3 DNA sequence: TGTGCCAGCAGCGTGTCATCGGGGGCCGTGGGCTACACCTTC.

The V and J genes are TRBV29-1 and TRBJ2-7; 9 bases map to TRBD2. This CDR3 has 15 residues. V shed 0 bases, J shed 0 bases, and the junction held 3 bases outside the gene matches. Per germline, CDR1 SQVTM and CDR2 ANQGSEA. The chain's CDR3 is CSVEDLREGSYEQYF. CDR3 coding DNA: TGCAGCGTTGAAGATCTGCGGGAGGGCTCCTACGAGCAGTACTTC.

V is TRBV7-9 and J is TRBJ2-3, with D perhaps matching TRBD1 or TRBD2 (5 bases each). The CDR3 covers 13 residues. Germline V gives CDR1 SEHNR, CDR2 FQNEAQ (reference sequence). The ends were cut back, 8 bases at V and 6 bases at J, with 15 bases in the middle. The CDR3 sequence: CASVRGAGDTQYF. The CDR3 nucleotides read TGTGCCAGCGTCCGGGGCGCCGGTGATACGCAGTATTTT.

This clone was recorded once. The CDR3 bases are TGTGCCAGCAGCGGGGACAGTGGCAATCAGCCCCAGCATTTT. This translates into CASSGDSGNQPQHF. The chain combines TRBV9 with TRBJ1-5, with TRBD1 identical over 7 bases. The germline CDR1 and CDR2 sequences are SGDLS and YYNGEE. J was trimmed by 2 bases and V by 3 bases; bases with no gene match: 2. The CDR3 consists of 14 residues.

The chain employs TRBV5-1 and TRBJ1-4, with 10 nucleotides matching TRBD1. The CDR3 runs 15 residues. Germline CDR1 is SGHRS and CDR2 is YFSETQ. The ends lost 2 bases at V and 8 bases at J; junction bases unmatched: 6. DNA of the CDR3: TGCGCCAGCAGCTTAAACCCGGGACAGGGGGAAAAACTGTTTTTT. It yields the protein CASSLNPGQGEKLFF.

This clone appeared a few times. At one of its ends the junction is not consistent with the germline gene, which may arise from a read error. The CDR3 protein is CASSWTPESSEQYF. The CDR3 DNA sequence: TGTGCCAGCAGTTGGACCCCCGAGTCCTCCGAGCAGTACTTC. This sequence joins TRBV6-6 and TRBJ2-7; no clear D. Germline CDR1 MNHNY, CDR2 SVGAGI (reference sequence). The CDR3 is 14 residues long.

V and J are TRBV7-9 and TRBJ1-3; no reliable D call. V shed 6 bases and J shed 8 bases, with 14 bases lying between them. Looked up from germline, CDR1 is SEHNR and CDR2 is FQNEAQ (reference sequence). The CDR3 loop spans 13 amino acids. The CDR3 coding sequence is TGTGCCAGCAGTGAGACTACACAAGACACCATATATTTT. This translates into CASSETTQDTIYF. Full variable domain (missing parts from reference TRBV7-9 and TRBJ1-3): DTGVSQNPRHKITKRGQNVTFRCDPISEHNRLYWYRQTLGQGPEFLTYFQNEAQLEKSRLLSDRFSAERPKGSFSTLEIQRTEQGDSAMYLCASSETTQDTIYFGEGSWLTVV.

The V call is TRBV18, the J call TRBJ1-5, with 8 bases lining up with TRBD1. The trim removed 3 bases at V and 4 bases at J, leaving 2 bases unmatched. CDR1 and CDR2 (germline): KGHSH, LQKENI. The length of the CDR3 is 14 residues. The CDR3: CASSPGTGNQPQHF. The CDR3 nucleotides are TGTGCCAGCTCACCTGGGACAGGAAATCAGCCCCAGCATTTT.

In this sample, this clone turned up a few times. The rearrangement joins TRBV5-6 to TRBJ2-7, with D possibly matching TRBD2 (5 bases). V was shortened by 3 bases and J by 2 bases, with 15 bases between the two germline ends. Germline-derived CDR1 and CDR2 are SGHDT and YYEEEE. The CDR3 consists of 15 residues. In DNA form, the CDR3 reads TGTGCCAGCAGCTCGGCGAGCGCCGGGGCCTACGAGCAGTACTTC. Translated: CASSSASAGAYEQYF.

The chain has TRBV29-1 and TRBJ2-7; D perhaps matches TRBD1 (5 bases). The CDR3 loop spans 13 amino acids. Trimming took off 3 bases at V and 4 bases at J, with 13 bases between the two ends. Germline values: CDR1 SQVTM, CDR2 ANQGSEA. The CDR3 sequence: CSVEAGFGYEQYF. CDR3 coding DNA: TGCAGCGTTGAGGCAGGGTTCGGATACGAGCAGTACTTC.

The chain is built from TRBV18 and TRBJ2-5; D may match TRBD1 or TRBD2 (6 bases each). The CDR3 covers 15 residues. Trimming cost V 0 bases and J 5 bases, with 13 bases left between them. Germline values: CDR1 KGHSH, CDR2 LQKENI. The CDR3 here is CASSPPWGAGETQYF. For the CDR3, the DNA is TGTGCCAGCTCACCACCGTGGGGGGCAGGTGAGACCCAGTACTTC. Complete variable domain (other parts from reference TRBV18 and TRBJ2-5): NAGVMQNPRHLVRRRGQEARLRCSPMKGHSHVYWYRQLPEEGLKFMVYLQKENIIDESGMPKERFSAEFPKEGPSILRIQQVVRGDSAAYFCASSPPWGAGETQYFGPGTRLLVL.

J is TRBJ1-5 and V is TRBV6-6, with 10 bases matching TRBD1. The CDR3 spans 16 residues. J gave up 5 bases and V 5 bases, and 9 bases lay outside the gene matches. Germline CDR1 MNHNY, CDR2 SVGAGI (reference sequence). For the CDR3, the DNA is TGTGCCAGCAGTGCGCGACAGGGGGCGTTGTATCAGCCCCAGCATTTT. It is translated as CASSARQGALYQPQHF.

The chain carries TRBV30 and TRBJ2-7, with D hard to call. Looked up from germline, CDR1 is GTSNPN and CDR2 is SVGIG (reference sequence). Trimming pared 5 bases from V and 4 bases from J, leaving 9 bases between. The CDR3 has 11 amino acids. The CDR3 sequence: CAWRRLYEQYF. CDR3 bases: TGTGCCTGGCGCCGCTTATACGAGCAGTACTTC.

This CDR3 is CATRAGGRTDTQYF. The CDR3 nucleotides are TGTGCCACCAGAGCGGGAGGAAGAACAGATACGCAGTATTTT. The V and J genes are TRBV27 and TRBJ2-3, with 9 bases that match TRBD2. This CDR3 has 14 amino acids. Germline loops: CDR1 MNHEY, CDR2 SMNVEV (reference sequence). Germline trimming cut 10 bases from V and 3 bases from J; bases unmatched to any gene: 8.

The chain combines TRBV9 with TRBJ2-1, with TRBD2 matching over 11 bases. The CDR3 loop spans 15 amino acids. Germline lookup yields CDR1 SGDLS and CDR2 YYNGEE. V shed 3 bases, J shed 8 bases, and the junction held 7 bases outside the gene matches. For the CDR3, the DNA is TGTGCCAGCAGCGCCATTAGCGGGAGGGCGGATGAGCAGTTCTTC. Translation: CASSAISGRADEQFF.

V and J are TRBV11-2 and TRBJ2-7; 8 positions agree with TRBD2. Per germline, CDR1 SGHAT and CDR2 FQNNGV. V dropped 4 bases and J dropped 4; count of bases not matched to a gene: 3. This CDR3 region has 13 residues. The CDR3 here is CASSSGGAYEQYF. The DNA for the CDR3 is TGTGCCAGCAGCTCCGGGGGGGCTTACGAGCAGTACTTC. Full variable domain (missing parts from reference TRBV11-2 and TRBJ2-7): EAGVAQSPRYKIIEKRQSVAFWCNPISGHATLYWYQQILGQGPKLLIQFQNNGVVDDSQLPKDRFSAERLKGVDSTLKIQPAKLEDSAVYLCASSSGGAYEQYFGPGTRLTVT.

The chain carries TRBV10-3 and TRBJ2-7, with TRBD1 matching over 8 bases. Germline trimming cut 1 base from V and 7 bases from J; bases unmatched to any gene: 9. The CDR3 has 15 amino acids. Per germline, CDR1 ENHRY and CDR2 SYGVKD. Here the CDR3 DNA reads TGTGCCATCAGTGAGTTTAACCCCGGGACAGGAGAGCAGTACTTC. This encodes CAISEFNPGTGEQYF.